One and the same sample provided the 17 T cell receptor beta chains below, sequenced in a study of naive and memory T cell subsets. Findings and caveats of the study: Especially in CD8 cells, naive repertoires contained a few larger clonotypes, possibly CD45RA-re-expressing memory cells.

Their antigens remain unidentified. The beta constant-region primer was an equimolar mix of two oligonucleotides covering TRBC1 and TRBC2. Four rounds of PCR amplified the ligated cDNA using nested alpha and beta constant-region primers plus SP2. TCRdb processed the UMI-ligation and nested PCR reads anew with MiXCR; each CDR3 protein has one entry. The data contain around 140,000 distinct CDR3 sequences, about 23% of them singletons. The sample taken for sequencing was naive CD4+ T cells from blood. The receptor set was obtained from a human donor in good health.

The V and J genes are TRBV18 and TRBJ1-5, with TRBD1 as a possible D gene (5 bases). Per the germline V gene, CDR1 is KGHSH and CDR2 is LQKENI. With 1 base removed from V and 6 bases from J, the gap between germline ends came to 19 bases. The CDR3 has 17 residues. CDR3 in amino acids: CASSPLRTPGVGQPQHF. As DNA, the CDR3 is TGTGCCAGCTCACCACTGCGGACCCCGGGGGTGGGTCAGCCCCAGCATTTT.

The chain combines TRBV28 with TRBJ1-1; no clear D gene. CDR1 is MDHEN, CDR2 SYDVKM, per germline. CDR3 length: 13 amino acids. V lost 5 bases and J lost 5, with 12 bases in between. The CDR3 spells CASSPLTATEAFF. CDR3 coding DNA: TGTGCCAGCAGTCCTCTAACAGCGACTGAAGCTTTCTTT.

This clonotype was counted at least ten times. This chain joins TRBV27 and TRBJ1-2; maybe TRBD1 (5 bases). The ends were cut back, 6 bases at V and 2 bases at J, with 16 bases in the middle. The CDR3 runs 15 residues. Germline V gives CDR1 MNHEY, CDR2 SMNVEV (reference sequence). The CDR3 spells CASRGPITQNYGYTF. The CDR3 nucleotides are TGTGCCAGCAGGGGACCAATTACACAGAACTATGGCTACACCTTC.

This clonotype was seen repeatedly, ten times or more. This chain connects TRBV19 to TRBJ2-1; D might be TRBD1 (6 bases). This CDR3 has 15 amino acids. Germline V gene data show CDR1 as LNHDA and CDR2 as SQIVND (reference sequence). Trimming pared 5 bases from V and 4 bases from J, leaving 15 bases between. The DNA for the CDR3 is TGTGCCAGTAGTCCAGGACAGAGCTTTTACAATGAGCAGTTCTTC. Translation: CASSPGQSFYNEQFF.

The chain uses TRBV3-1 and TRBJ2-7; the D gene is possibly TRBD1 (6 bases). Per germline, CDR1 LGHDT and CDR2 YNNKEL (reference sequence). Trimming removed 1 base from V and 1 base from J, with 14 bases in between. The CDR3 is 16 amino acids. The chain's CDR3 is CASSQGQGYGSYEQYF. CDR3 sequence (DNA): TGTGCCAGCAGCCAAGGGCAGGGGTACGGATCCTACGAGCAGTACTTC.

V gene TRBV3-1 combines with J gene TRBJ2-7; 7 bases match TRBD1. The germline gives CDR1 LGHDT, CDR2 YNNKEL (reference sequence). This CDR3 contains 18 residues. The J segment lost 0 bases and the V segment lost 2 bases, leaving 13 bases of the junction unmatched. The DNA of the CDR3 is TGTGCCAGCAGCCAAAAACCAACAGGGGACCTCAGCTCCTACGAGCAGTACTTC. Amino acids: CASSQKPTGDLSSYEQYF.

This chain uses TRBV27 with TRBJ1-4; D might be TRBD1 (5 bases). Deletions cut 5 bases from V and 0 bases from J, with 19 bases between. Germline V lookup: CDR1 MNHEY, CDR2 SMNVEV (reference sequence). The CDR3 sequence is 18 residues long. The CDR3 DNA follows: TGTGCCAGCAGTGCTACTGGGGGGGGTCCCCCAACTAATGAAAAACTGTTTTTT. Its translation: CASSATGGGPPTNEKLFF.

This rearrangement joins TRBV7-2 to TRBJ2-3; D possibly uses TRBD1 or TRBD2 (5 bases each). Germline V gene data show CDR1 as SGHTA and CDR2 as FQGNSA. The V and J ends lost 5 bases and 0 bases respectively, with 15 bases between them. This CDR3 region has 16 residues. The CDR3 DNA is TGTGCCAGCAGCCAGCAGGGACGAGTTAGCACAGATACGCAGTATTTT. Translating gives CASSQQGRVSTDTQYF.

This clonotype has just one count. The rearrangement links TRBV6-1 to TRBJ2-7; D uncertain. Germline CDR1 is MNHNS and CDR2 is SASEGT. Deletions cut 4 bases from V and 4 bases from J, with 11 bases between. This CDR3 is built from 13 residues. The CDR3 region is CASSVSAAYEQYF. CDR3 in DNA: TGTGCCAGCAGTGTGTCGGCAGCGTACGAGCAGTACTTC.

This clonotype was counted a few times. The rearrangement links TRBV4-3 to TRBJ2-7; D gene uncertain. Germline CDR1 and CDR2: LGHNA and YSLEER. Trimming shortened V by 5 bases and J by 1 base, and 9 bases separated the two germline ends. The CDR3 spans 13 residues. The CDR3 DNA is TGCGCCAGCAGCATGATCGGGTCCTACGAGCAGTACTTC. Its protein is CASSMIGSYEQYF.

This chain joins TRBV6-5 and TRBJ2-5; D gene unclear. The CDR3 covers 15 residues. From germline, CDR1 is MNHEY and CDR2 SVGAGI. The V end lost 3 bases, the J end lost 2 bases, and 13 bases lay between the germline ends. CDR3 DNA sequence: TGTGCCAGCAGTTATTTCAGATTCTATCAAGAGACCCAGTACTTC. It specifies CASSYFRFYQETQYF.

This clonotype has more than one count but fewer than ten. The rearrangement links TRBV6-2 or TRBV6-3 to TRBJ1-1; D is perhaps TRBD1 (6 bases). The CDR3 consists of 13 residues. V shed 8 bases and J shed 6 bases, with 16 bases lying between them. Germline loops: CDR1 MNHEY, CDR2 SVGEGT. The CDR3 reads CASDNRVRAEAFF. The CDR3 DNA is TGTGCCAGCGATAACAGGGTTCGGGCTGAAGCTTTCTTT.

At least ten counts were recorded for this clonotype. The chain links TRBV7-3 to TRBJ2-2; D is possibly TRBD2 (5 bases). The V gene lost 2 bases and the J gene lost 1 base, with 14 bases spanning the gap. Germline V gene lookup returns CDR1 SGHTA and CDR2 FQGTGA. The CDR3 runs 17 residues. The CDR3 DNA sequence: TGTGCCAGCAGCTTATCCCGGTCTAGCCTGAACACCGGGGAGCTGTTTTTT. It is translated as CASSLSRSSLNTGELFF.

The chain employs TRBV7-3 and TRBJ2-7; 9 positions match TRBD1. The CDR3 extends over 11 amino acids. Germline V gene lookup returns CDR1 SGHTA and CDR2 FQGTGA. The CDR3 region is CASGQGGEQYF. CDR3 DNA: TGTGCTTCGGGACAGGGCGGCGAGCAGTACTTC. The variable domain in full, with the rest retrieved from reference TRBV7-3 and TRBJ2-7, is GAGVSQTPSNKVTEKGKYVELRCDPISGHTALYWYRQSLGQGPEFLIYFQGTGAADDSGLPNDRFFAVRPEGSVSTLKIQRTERGDSAVYLCASGQGGEQYFGPGTRLTVT.

This CDR3 is CASSRGSDGELFF. As DNA, the CDR3 is TGTGCCAGCTCGCGGGGGTCTGACGGGGAGCTGTTTTTT. This chain links TRBV12-3 or TRBV12-4 with TRBJ2-2, with 7 bases matching TRBD2. V gave up 8 bases and J gave up 7 bases; unmatched junction bases: 7. The CDR3 spans 13 residues.

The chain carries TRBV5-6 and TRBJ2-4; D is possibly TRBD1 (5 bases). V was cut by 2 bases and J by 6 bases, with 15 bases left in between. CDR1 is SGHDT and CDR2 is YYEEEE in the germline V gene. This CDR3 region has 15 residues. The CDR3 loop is CASSLGQGTGNIQYF. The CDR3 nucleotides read TGTGCCAGCAGCTTAGGCCAGGGCACGGGAAACATTCAGTACTTC.

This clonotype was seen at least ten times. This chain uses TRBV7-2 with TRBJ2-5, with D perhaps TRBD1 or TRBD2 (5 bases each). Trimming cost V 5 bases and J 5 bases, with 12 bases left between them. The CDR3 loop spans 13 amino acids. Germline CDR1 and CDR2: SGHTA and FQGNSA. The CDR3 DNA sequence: TGTGCCAGCAGCCGAGGGACCGTGGAGACCCAGTACTTC. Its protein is CASSRGTVETQYF.